What follows are 18 T cell receptor beta chains derived from one specimen sequenced in a study of control samples from healthy donors and cancer patients. Assay: immunoSEQ multiplex PCR; the TCRdb copy retains only in-frame clones and omits some. The data hold around 110,000 clones, with 85% to 90% observed a single time. Sequencing was carried out using blood. Receptor source: a woman aged 70 to 79 in good health.

The V call is TRBV10-3, the J call TRBJ2-1, with TRBD1 identical over 7 bases. V dropped 10 bases and J dropped 6; count of bases not matched to a gene: 9. The CDR3 spans 13 residues. Germline V lookup: CDR1 ENHRY, CDR2 SYGVKD. This CDR3 reads CASRQGPLNEQFF. CDR3 DNA sequence: TGTGCCAGTCGACAGGGCCCACTCAATGAGCAGTTCTTC.

V usage is TRBV10-3 and J usage is TRBJ2-1; possibly TRBD1 for D (6 bases). V was shortened by 6 bases and J by 4 bases, with 13 bases between the two germline ends. This CDR3 is 14 amino acids long. CDR1 is ENHRY and CDR2 is SYGVKD in the germline V gene. The CDR3 nucleotides read TGTGCCATCAGATCAACCACAGGGTACAATGAGCAGTTCTTC. Its protein product is CAIRSTTGYNEQFF.

This sequence joins TRBV3-1 (or the pseudogene TRBV3-2) and TRBJ2-5; 7 bases map to TRBD1. The junction had 7 bases not matched to a gene; V was cut back by 0 bases and J by 3 bases. This CDR3 has 16 residues. Germline lookup yields CDR1 LGHDT and CDR2 YNNKEL (reference sequence). The DNA of the CDR3 is TGTGCCAGCAGCCAAGATAGAGACAGGGCGGAAGAGACCCAGTACTTC. This codes for CASSQDRDRAEETQYF.

The chain combines TRBV5-1 with TRBJ1-4, with a tentative D call TRBD1 (5 bases). CDR1 SGHRS and CDR2 YFSETQ come from the germline V gene. This CDR3 region has 16 residues. The V end lost 4 bases, the J end lost 0 bases, and 13 bases lay between the germline ends. CDR3 residues: CASSPTDVATNEKLFF. The CDR3 region has the DNA TGCGCCAGCAGCCCGACAGACGTTGCAACTAATGAAAAACTGTTTTTT.

V is TRBV27 and J is TRBJ2-7; TRBD1 aligns across 7 bases. The germline CDR1 and CDR2 sequences are MNHEY and SMNVEV (reference sequence). The CDR3 runs 14 residues. V lost 2 bases and J lost 2; bases outside the gene matches: 3. The DNA for the CDR3 is TGTGCCAGCAGTTTAGCACAGGGGCCCTACGAGCAGTACTTC. Its translation is CASSLAQGPYEQYF.

The chain carries TRBV4-3 and TRBJ1-2; 8 nucleotides line up with TRBD1. The germline gives CDR1 LGHNA, CDR2 YSLEER. The CDR3 is made up of 16 amino acids. Trimming at V came to 3 bases and at J to 8 bases, leaving 14 bases not matched to a gene. The CDR3 nucleotides are TGCGCCAGCAGCCAGACGACGGGGACAGGAATGGTAGGCTACACCTTC. Amino acid sequence: CASSQTTGTGMVGYTF.

This clone was seen once. The chain has TRBV2 and TRBJ1-5; D is possibly TRBD1 (5 bases). V lost 4 bases and J lost 9, with 16 bases in between. Germline CDR1 reads SNHLY; CDR2 reads FYNNEI. CDR3 length equals 14 residues. For the CDR3, the DNA is TGTGCCAGCAGTGCCGGGACTGCCTTAATGCCCCAGCATTTT. It yields the protein CASSAGTALMPQHF.

The V call is TRBV24-1, the J call TRBJ1-5; a possible D gene is TRBD1 (6 bases). V lost 5 bases to trimming and J lost 1 base, with 14 bases between them. This CDR3 contains 16 residues. Germline V gene data show CDR1 as KGHDR and CDR2 as SFDVKD. The CDR3, as DNA: TGTGCCACCAGTGCCACCGGGACACTGAGCAATCAGCCCCAGCATTTT. Its translation is CATSATGTLSNQPQHF.

J is TRBJ2-7 and V is TRBV5-4; the D gene is possibly TRBD1 (5 bases). This CDR3 has 14 amino acids. Trimming pared 0 bases from V and 3 bases from J, leaving 10 bases between. Germline CDR1 is SGHNT and CDR2 is YYREEE (reference sequence). The CDR3 sequence: CASSLGPRDYEQYF. CDR3 nucleotides: TGTGCCAGCAGCTTGGGTCCCAGGGACTACGAGCAGTACTTC.

The gene calls are TRBV10-1 and TRBJ1-1, with D hard to call. Germline loops: CDR1 WNHNN, CDR2 SYGVQD (reference sequence). V was clipped by 5 bases and J by 5 bases, with 15 bases between them. This CDR3 contains 14 residues. CDR3 in amino acids: CASSPDGRGTEAFF. In nucleotides, the CDR3 is TGCGCCAGCAGTCCGGACGGGAGAGGGACTGAAGCTTTCTTT.

The chain carries TRBV2 and TRBJ2-5; 9 bases agree with TRBD1. The CDR3 has 13 amino acids. Germline V gene sequence: CDR1 SNHLY, CDR2 FYNNEI. V lost 7 bases and J lost 5; bases outside the gene matches: 5. Here the CDR3 reads CASTFGTGETQYF. The DNA for the CDR3 is TGTGCCAGCACTTTTGGGACAGGGGAGACCCAGTACTTC.

This clone was counted once. The J gene is TRBJ1-4, the V gene TRBV5-4; D gene ambiguous. The V gene lost 4 bases and the J gene lost 7 bases, with 11 bases spanning the gap. Germline CDR1 SGHNT, CDR2 YYREEE (reference sequence). The CDR3 consists of 13 residues. CDR3 amino acids: CASSLWGSEKLFF. The CDR3 DNA reads as TGTGCCAGCAGCCTTTGGGGTAGTGAAAAACTGTTTTTT.

CDR3 DNA: TGTGCCACTTGGGGGGGGGATAGATCACCCCTCCACTTT. Amino acids: CATWGGDRSPLHF. The V gene is TRBV6-5, the J gene TRBJ1-6; tentatively, D is TRBD1 (5 bases). CDR1 and CDR2 from the germline V gene are MNHEY and SVGAGI. This CDR3 comprises 13 residues. V was cut by 10 bases and J by 10 bases, with 17 bases left in between.

The gene calls are TRBV18 and TRBJ2-1; 11 nucleotides line up with TRBD2. CDR3 size: 16 residues. With V trimmed by 0 bases and J by 11 bases, 9 bases remained unmatched. Per the germline V gene, CDR1 is KGHSH and CDR2 is LQKENI. CDR3 nucleotides: TGTGCCAGCTCACCACCGACCGCTCTAGCGGGGGGCCAGCAGTTCTTC. It encodes CASSPPTALAGGQQFF.

The chain couples TRBV11-2 to TRBJ1-2; TRBD1 aligns across 9 bases. The CDR3 spans 12 residues. The ends lost 5 bases at V and 14 bases at J; junction bases unmatched: 9. Germline CDR1 and CDR2: SGHAT and FQNNGV. The CDR3 is CASSAQGQGETF. In DNA form, the CDR3 reads TGTGCCAGCAGCGCCCAGGGACAGGGTGAGACCTTC.

The rearrangement joins TRBV10-3 to TRBJ2-7; D is perhaps TRBD1 or TRBD2 (5 bases each). The length of the CDR3 is 12 residues. Trimming left V 7 bases short and J 2 bases short, with 9 bases between. CDR1 ENHRY and CDR2 SYGVKD come from the germline V gene. The CDR3 protein is CAIMGVPYEQYF. CDR3 sequence (DNA): TGTGCCATCATGGGGGTCCCCTACGAGCAGTACTTC.

This chain links TRBV27 with TRBJ1-1; D might be TRBD1 (5 bases). The CDR3 covers 15 residues. Trimming removed 6 bases from V and 0 bases from J, with 14 bases in between. In germline, CDR1 is MNHEY, CDR2 SMNVEV (reference sequence). The CDR3 DNA reads TGTGCCAGCAGATTCTCGACAGTCATGAACACTGAAGCTTTCTTT. It encodes CASRFSTVMNTEAFF.

The gene calls are TRBV7-9 and TRBJ1-1; D remains unclear. The CDR3 has 13 residues. The germline V and J ends were trimmed by 5 bases and 0 bases, with 7 bases remaining between them. Germline CDR1 reads SEHNR; CDR2 reads FQNEAQ (reference sequence). CDR3 in DNA: TGTGCCAGCAGCGCAAGGTTGAACACTGAAGCTTTCTTT. Translated: CASSARLNTEAFF.